Listed below are T cell receptor beta chains from one sample, sequenced in a study of blood T cell repertoires in COVID-19. TCRdb's table, derived via immunoSEQ multiplex PCR, lists solely in-frame clones and lacks some. The table lists under 250,000 clones, 80% to 90% of them singletons. Material: PBMCs or T cells enriched from blood (not recorded which). These receptors all come from a man in his forties or fifties who had recovered from COVID-19. The CDR3 runs from the conserved cysteine through the conserved F or W. A D gene is named only where the DNA matches it firmly. Clone size appears in some rows only: once, few, many, or a class for an expanded clone.

V	size	J	D	CDR3	DNA
TRBV28	-	TRBJ2-7	TRBD1	CASSLWDRGSFYEQYF	TGTGCCAGCAGTTTATGGGACAGGGGTTCGTTCTACGAGCAGTACTTC
TRBV30	-	TRBJ2-5	-	CAWIIGGETQYF	TGTGCCTGGATTATAGGGGGAGAGACCCAGTACTTC
TRBV30	-	TRBJ1-6	-	CAWSVVGGQNSPLHF	TGTGCCTGGAGTGTGGTGGGGGGGCAAAATTCACCCCTCCACTTT
TRBV5-5	few	TRBJ1-5	TRBD1	CASSPGTGDGTAQHF	TGTGCCAGCAGCCCCGGGACAGGGGATGGTACGGCCCAGCATTTT
TRBV27	few	TRBJ1-5	-	CASSLRRANQPQHF	TGTGCCAGCAGTTTACGGCGGGCCAATCAGCCCCAGCATTTT
TRBV4-3	-	TRBJ2-1	-	CASSQERQGGEQFF	TGCGCCAGCAGCCAAGAGCGCCAGGGAGGTGAGCAGTTCTTC
TRBV27	-	TRBJ1-2	-	CASSSQRGTGYTF	TGTGCCAGCAGTTCCCAACGGGGTACTGGCTACACCTTC
TRBV30	-	TRBJ1-1	-	CAWRLERDTEAFF	TGTGCCTGGAGACTAGAAAGGGACACTGAAGCTTTCTTT
TRBV4-2	-	TRBJ1-1	TRBD1	CASSRAGGLTEAFF	TGTGCCAGCAGCCGGGCAGGGGGCCTAACTGAAGCTTTCTTT
TRBV24-1	-	TRBJ2-1	-	CATSDSSYNEQFF	TGTGCCACCAGTGACAGCTCCTACAATGAGCAGTTCTTC
TRBV2	-	TRBJ1-2	-	CASSFEREAYGYTF	TGTGCCAGCAGTTTTGAAAGGGAGGCCTATGGCTACACCTTC
TRBV28	-	TRBJ2-5	-	CASRPGLHQETQYF	TGTGCCAGCAGACCGGGACTCCATCAAGAGACCCAGTACTTC
TRBV7-9	-	TRBJ2-1	-	CASSIPGLIEQFF	TGTGCCAGCAGTATACCGGGACTTATTGAGCAGTTCTTC
TRBV12-3/TRBV12-4	-	TRBJ2-7	-	CASSFAGRNEQYF	TGTGCCAGCAGTTTTGCGGGACGAAACGAGCAGTACTTC
TRBV4-3	-	TRBJ1-4	-	CASSQDSTGPEKLFF	TGCGCCAGCAGCCAAGATAGTACAGGGCCCGAAAAACTGTTTTTT
TRBV10-1	few	TRBJ2-2	TRBD2	CASSEPKTSGRRNTGELFF	TGCGCCAGCAGTGAGCCGAAGACTAGCGGGAGGCGGAACACCGGGGAGCTGTTTTTT
TRBV30	few	TRBJ1-2	-	CAWSVQGDYGYTF	TGTGCCTGGAGTGTTCAAGGGGACTATGGCTACACCTTC
TRBV7-6	-	TRBJ2-1	TRBD2	CASSSLTSGEVEQFF	TGTGCCAGCAGCTCTCTGACTAGCGGGGAAGTCGAACAGTTCTTC
TRBV5-1	-	TRBJ2-3	-	CASSLISTDTQYF	TGCGCCAGCAGCTTGATCTCCACAGATACGCAGTATTTT
TRBV5-1	-	TRBJ1-3	-	CASSQGHGNTIYF	TGCGCCAGCAGCCAGGGGCATGGAAACACCATATATTTT
TRBV27	-	TRBJ2-3	TRBD2	CASRGGTSGRDTQYF	TGTGCCAGCAGGGGAGGGACTAGCGGGAGGGATACGCAGTATTTT
TRBV28	-	TRBJ1-1	-	CASRVRDNTEAFF	TGTGCCAGCAGAGTCCGGGATAACACTGAAGCTTTCTTT
TRBV7-2	once	TRBJ2-7	-	CASSSPSYERYF	TGTGCCAGCAGCTCCCCTTCCTACGAGCGGTACTTC
TRBV6-5	-	TRBJ2-7	TRBD2	CASQRLAGNYEQYF	TGTGCCAGCCAACGACTAGCGGGAAACTACGAGCAGTACTTC
TRBV11-1	-	TRBJ1-1	-	CASSLVRNTEAFF	TGTGCCAGCAGCTTAGTGCGGAACACTGAAGCTTTCTTT
TRBV5-4	-	TRBJ2-5	-	CASTGGRRGGETQYF	TGTGCCAGCACCGGGGGACGGAGGGGTGGGGAGACCCAGTACTTC
TRBV18	few	TRBJ1-5	-	CASSFVREKGNQPQHF	TGTGCCAGCTCTTTCGTGAGGGAAAAGGGCAATCAGCCCCAGCATTTT
TRBV2	-	TRBJ2-5	-	CASKDSRYQETQYF	TGTGCCAGCAAGGATTCGAGGTACCAAGAGACCCAGTACTTC
TRBV24-1	-	TRBJ2-7	TRBD1	CATGGDRGTYEQYF	TGTGCCACCGGAGGGGACAGGGGGACCTACGAGCAGTACTTC
TRBV19	-	TRBJ2-5	TRBD1	CASGGQGAGETQYF	TGTGCCAGTGGGGGACAGGGGGCGGGCGAGACCCAGTACTTC
TRBV21-1	once	TRBJ2-2	-	CASSKPPVASGRTTQNTGELFF	TGTGCCAGCAGCAAACCCCCAGTCGCCAGCGGGAGAACCACTCAGAACACCGGGGAGCTGTTTTTT
TRBV28	-	TRBJ1-5	-	CASSRRIENQPQHF	TGTGCCAGCAGTCGGAGAATAGAGAATCAGCCCCAGCATTTT
TRBV27	once	TRBJ1-2	-	CASSGPYGYTF	TGTGCCAGCAGTGGGCCCTATGGCTACACCTTC
TRBV4-1	-	TRBJ1-2	TRBD1	CASSQDQGGNYGYTF	TGCGCCAGCAGCCAAGATCAGGGGGGAAACTATGGCTACACCTTC
TRBV5-5	few	TRBJ2-7	TRBD2	CASSLETSGGPSVEQYF	TGTGCCAGCAGCTTGGAGACTAGCGGGGGGCCGTCTGTCGAGCAGTACTTC
TRBV19	-	TRBJ2-3	-	CASNTGSTDTQYF	TGTGCCAGTAACACCGGGAGCACAGATACGCAGTATTTT
TRBV7-7	-	TRBJ2-3	TRBD2	CASSLGLAGGTDTQYF	TGTGCTAGCAGCTTGGGACTAGCGGGGGGGACAGATACGCAGTATTTT
TRBV5-1	-	TRBJ2-6	TRBD1	CASSLLFTGVGANVLTF	TGCGCCAGCAGCCTTCTTTTTACAGGGGTCGGGGCCAACGTCCTGACTTTC
TRBV19	-	TRBJ2-1	TRBD2	CASSFPGGPPYNEQFF	TGTGCCAGTAGTTTCCCGGGGGGGCCCCCCTACAATGAGCAGTTCTTC
TRBV30	-	TRBJ2-7	-	CAWSTGNPYEQYF	TGTGCCTGGAGTACCGGGAACCCCTACGAGCAGTACTTC
TRBV6-6	-	TRBJ2-5	TRBD2	CASSYGAGGAYETQYF	TGTGCCAGCAGTTACGGGGCCGGGGGGGCGTATGAGACCCAGTACTTC
TRBV28	-	TRBJ2-1	-	CASSLLDSSYNEQFF	TGTGCCAGCAGTTTACTTGACAGCTCCTACAATGAGCAGTTCTTC
TRBV6-5	-	TRBJ2-5	-	CASRLGGQETQYF	TGTGCCAGCAGATTAGGGGGCCAAGAGACCCAGTACTTC
TRBV21-1	-	TRBJ1-2	-	CASSPGVGYTF	TGTGCCAGCAGCCCGGGAGTTGGCTACACCTTC
TRBV15	-	TRBJ1-1	TRBD1	CATSEGGTGNTEAFF	TGTGCCACCAGCGAGGGAGGGACAGGGAACACTGAAGCTTTCTTT
TRBV19	-	TRBJ2-7	-	CASSISGTWKTYEQYF	TGTGCCAGTAGTATTAGTGGGACATGGAAGACCTACGAGCAGTACTTC
TRBV5-6	-	TRBJ1-1	-	CASSLASVNTEAFF	TGTGCCAGCAGCTTGGCCTCGGTGAACACTGAAGCTTTCTTT
TRBV6-4	-	TRBJ2-7	TRBD2	CASSEAGGPSEQYF	TGTGCCAGCAGTGAAGCGGGAGGGCCCTCCGAGCAGTACTTC
TRBV2	-	TRBJ2-7	TRBD1	CASSAGTDYEQYF	TGTGCCAGCAGTGCCGGGACAGACTACGAGCAGTACTTC
TRBV7-9	-	TRBJ2-1	TRBD2	CASSPRRGAYNEQFF	TGTGCCAGCAGCCCCCGGCGGGGGGCGTACAATGAGCAGTTCTTC
TRBV7-8	-	TRBJ2-3	-	CASSSSDSDTQYF	TGTGCCAGCAGCTCCTCGGACTCAGATACGCAGTATTTT
TRBV2	-	TRBJ1-2	-	CASSVLGGEGYTF	TGTGCCAGCAGTGTCCTCGGCGGGGAGGGCTACACCTTC
TRBV3-1/TRBV3-2	-	TRBJ1-2	-	CASSQDWTVNGYTF	TGTGCCAGCAGCCAAGACTGGACAGTGAATGGCTACACCTTC
TRBV4-2	medium-sized	TRBJ2-7	TRBD2	CASSQEAGGPNEQYF	TGTGCCAGCAGCCAAGAAGCGGGGGGCCCCAACGAGCAGTACTTC
TRBV5-8	many	TRBJ2-7	-	CATSQQYF	TGTGCCACCTCCCAGCAGTACTTC